The 32 T cell receptor beta chains given below trace back to one sample, sequenced in a study of shared clonotypes between healthy human individuals. CD45RO-negative, CCR7-selected cells formed the naive CD8 fraction, which excluded terminally differentiated effector memory CD45RA+ cells. The assay was immunoSEQ multiplex PCR, and TCRdb's table has in-frame clones only and misses some. Among hundreds of thousands of clones listed, approximately 96% were seen once. Sequencing was done on a sample of naive CD8+ T cells sorted from blood. The receptors were sampled from a woman aged 25-40 years in good health.

The genes are TRBV5-1 and TRBJ2-4; D is tentatively TRBD1 or TRBD2 (5 bases each). The CDR3 covers 15 residues. The germline gives CDR1 SGHRS, CDR2 YFSETQ. V lost 2 bases to trimming and J lost 8 bases, with 17 bases between them. DNA of the CDR3: TGCGCCAGCAGCTTTTTATCTCAAAGAGGGGACATTCAGTACTTC. Protein sequence: CASSFLSQRGDIQYF.

This clone has only one observation. This chain links TRBV28 with TRBJ2-1, with unresolved D. Trimming left V 5 bases short and J 0 bases short, with 11 bases between. Germline V CDR1 and CDR2: MDHEN, SYDVKM. The CDR3 totals 15 residues. As DNA, the CDR3 is TGTGCCAGCAGTGAGGATATTAGCTCCTACAATGAGCAGTTCTTC. Amino acid sequence: CASSEDISSYNEQFF.

The chain has TRBV28 and TRBJ2-1; TRBD2 might be the D (6 bases). V was cut by 4 bases and J by 1 base, with 14 bases left in between. Germline CDR1 is MDHEN and CDR2 is SYDVKM. The CDR3 length is 16 residues. This CDR3 reads CASSSSREWSYNEQFF. The CDR3 DNA reads TGTGCCAGCAGTTCATCCCGGGAGTGGTCCTACAATGAGCAGTTCTTC.

With regard to this clone: The junction shows a germline mismatch at one end, possibly a read error. V gene TRBV7-9 combines with J gene TRBJ2-7, with TRBD2 as a possible D gene (5 bases). This CDR3 is built from 12 residues. Germline assignment: CDR1 SEHNR and CDR2 FQNEAQ (reference sequence). CDR3 coding DNA: TGTGCCAGCAGCTTAGGAGACTACGAGCAGCACTTC. Amino acid sequence: CASSLGDYEQHF.

V and J are TRBV5-1 and TRBJ2-1, with D unclear. CDR1 is SGHRS and CDR2 is YFSETQ in the germline V gene. Trimming removed 4 bases at V and 3 bases at J, with 20 bases between. The CDR3 covers 17 residues. CDR3 protein: CASSETWQTSIYNEQFF. The CDR3 bases are TGCGCCAGCAGCGAAACTTGGCAGACGTCGATCTACAATGAGCAGTTCTTC.

The chain has TRBV28 and TRBJ2-7, with 9 nucleotides matching TRBD1. Trimming took 5 bases from V and 0 from J; bases not matched to a gene: 5. CDR1 is MDHEN and CDR2 is SYDVKM in the germline V gene. The CDR3 consists of 15 residues. This chain's CDR3 is CASSLYRGPSYEQYF. CDR3 in DNA: TGTGCCAGCAGTCTCTACAGGGGGCCCTCCTACGAGCAGTACTTC.

This clone turned up a few times. The V and J genes are TRBV19 and TRBJ1-1; D is unclear. Trimming took off 5 bases at V and 0 bases at J, with 13 bases between the two ends. The CDR3 runs to 15 residues. CDR1 and CDR2 (germline): LNHDA, SQIVND (reference sequence). CDR3 loop: CASSSGTYMNTEAFF. CDR3 bases: TGTGCCAGTAGTTCGGGAACATACATGAACACTGAAGCTTTCTTT.

Comment on this clone: The sample carries other DNA sequences with the same CDR3. The V gene is TRBV29-1, the J gene TRBJ2-1; D is perhaps TRBD2 (5 bases). Germline CDR1 reads SQVTM; CDR2 reads ANQGSEA. V was pared by 4 bases and J by 0 bases, with 10 bases between. The CDR3 covers 14 residues. In DNA form, the CDR3 reads TGCAGCGTTGTATTAGCGAGCTCCTACAATGAGCAGTTCTTC. It codes for CSVVLASSYNEQFF.

V and J are TRBV2 and TRBJ1-4; tentative D call: TRBD1 (6 bases). V gave up 0 bases and J gave up 3 bases, with 17 bases separating them. Per germline, CDR1 SNHLY and CDR2 FYNNEI. This CDR3 is built from 18 residues. The CDR3 protein is CASSEALGGDLPNEKLFF. Written as DNA, the CDR3 is TGTGCCAGCAGTGAAGCGCTGGGGGGCGACCTTCCTAATGAAAAACTGTTTTTT.

The chain links TRBV6-5 to TRBJ2-1; D is unclear. CDR1 and CDR2 (germline): MNHEY, SVGAGI. Between the trimmed V and J ends, which lost 6 bases and 3 bases, there was a span of 9 bases. This CDR3 spans 13 amino acids. CDR3 protein: CASSRQIYNEQFF. CDR3 in DNA: TGTGCCAGCAGCAGACAAATCTACAATGAGCAGTTCTTC.

The V and J genes are TRBV27 and TRBJ2-2, with D perhaps assigned TRBD1 or TRBD2 (6 bases each). This CDR3 contains 16 residues. Germline V gene sequence: CDR1 MNHEY, CDR2 SMNVEV (reference sequence). V shed 6 bases and J shed 3 bases, with 17 bases lying between them. CDR3 DNA: TGTGCCAGCAGCCTAAACAGGGCGGGGTACACCGGGGAGCTGTTTTTT. Translation: CASSLNRAGYTGELFF.

CDR3 coding DNA: TGTGCCAGCAGCTTAGCGGGAGGGCCGGGGGAGCAGTACTTC. Translation: CASSLAGGPGEQYF. J is TRBJ2-7 and V is TRBV5-6; 10 positions agree with TRBD2. Per germline, CDR1 SGHDT and CDR2 YYEEEE. This CDR3 is 14 amino acids long. V lost 2 bases to trimming and J lost 7 bases; unmatched junction nucleotides: 6.

The chain is built from TRBV2 and TRBJ1-2; D not certain. This CDR3 is built from 11 residues. V lost 7 bases and J lost 5, with 8 bases in between. Per the germline V gene, CDR1 is SNHLY and CDR2 is FYNNEI. The CDR3 here is CASKMGYGYTF. The CDR3 nucleotides read TGTGCCAGCAAGATGGGATATGGCTACACCTTC.

J is TRBJ2-3 and V is TRBV7-9; 13 bases match TRBD2. V shed 5 bases and J 3 bases; nucleotides not matched to a gene: 14. The CDR3 loop spans 19 amino acids. Germline V gene lookup returns CDR1 SEHNR and CDR2 FQNEAQ (reference sequence). CDR3 nucleotides: TGTGCCAGCAGCCAGGGGTCTGGACTAGCGGGAGTTATGACAGATACGCAGTATTTT. Encoded protein: CASSQGSGLAGVMTDTQYF.

This chain's CDR3 is CASSLGTATGEQFF. The DNA for the CDR3 is TGTGCCAGCAGCTTGGGGACCGCAACAGGGGAGCAGTTCTTC. This chain uses TRBV13 with TRBJ2-1; a weak D match, TRBD1 (6 bases). There are 14 residues in the CDR3. The germline V gene encodes CDR1 PRHDT and CDR2 FYEKMQ (reference sequence). V dropped 3 bases and J dropped 10 bases, with 16 bases sitting between them.

The gene calls are TRBV9 and TRBJ1-2, with D unresolved. The CDR3 runs to 16 residues. Trimming took off 4 bases at V and 3 bases at J, with 19 bases between the two ends. Germline CDR1 is SGDLS and CDR2 is YYNGEE. CDR3 nucleotides: TGTGCCAGCAGCCCCACGGGTGGGAACAGCTACTATGGCTACACCTTC. This codes for CASSPTGGNSYYGYTF. Full variable domain (remainder filled in from reference TRBV9 and TRBJ1-2): DSGVTQTPKHLITATGQRVTLRCSPRSGDLSVYWYQQSLDQGLQFLIQYYNGEERAKGNILERFSAQQFPDLHSELNLSSLELGDSALYFCASSPTGGNSYYGYTFGSGTRLTVV.

The gene calls are TRBV7-8 and TRBJ1-5; possible D gene TRBD1, 5 bases. The V end lost 1 base, the J end lost 1 base, and 11 bases lay between the germline ends. Germline loops: CDR1 SGHVS, CDR2 FQNEAQ. This CDR3 has 16 amino acids. The CDR3 region is CASSLVLRGSNQPQHF. CDR3 sequence (DNA): TGTGCCAGCAGCTTAGTTTTAAGGGGAAGCAATCAGCCCCAGCATTTT.

The V and J genes are TRBV25-1 and TRBJ2-7; D possibly corresponds to TRBD1 (6 bases). This CDR3 contains 13 residues. Germline loops: CDR1 MGHDK, CDR2 SYGVNS. V lost 4 bases, J lost 3 bases, and 10 bases lay in between. CDR3 in amino acids: CASSAGVLYEQYF. CDR3 bases: TGTGCCAGCAGTGCAGGGGTTCTCTACGAGCAGTACTTC.

The chain links TRBV30 to TRBJ2-7; tentatively, D is TRBD2 (6 bases). The CDR3 has 13 residues. V lost 5 bases, J lost 2 bases, and 13 bases lay in between. Germline CDR1 GTSNPN, CDR2 SVGIG (reference sequence). DNA for the CDR3: TGTGCCTGGGAGGAGGGTCTGGCCTACGAGCAGTACTTC. This sequence encodes CAWEEGLAYEQYF.

This clone was recorded once. The chain recombines TRBV5-8 with TRBJ2-7, with 14 positions matching TRBD2. The CDR3 sequence is 20 residues long. The junction had 16 bases not matched to a gene; V was cut back by 0 bases and J by 5 bases. CDR1 and CDR2 (germline): SGHTS, YDEGEE. CDR3 residues: CASSLDRGTERGLAGDEQYF. The CDR3 DNA reads TGTGCCAGCAGCTTGGATCGCGGGACAGAACGGGGACTAGCGGGAGACGAGCAGTACTTC.

The chain carries TRBV7-9 and TRBJ1-1, with D perhaps matching TRBD1 (5 bases). V was pared by 7 bases and J by 0 bases, with 18 bases between. Germline V CDR1 and CDR2: SEHNR, FQNEAQ (reference sequence). The CDR3 covers 16 residues. The CDR3 here is CASTPPGTGMNTEAFF. In DNA form, the CDR3 reads TGTGCCAGCACCCCCCCGGGCACAGGTATGAACACTGAAGCTTTCTTT.

The chain uses TRBV7-7 and TRBJ2-2; no definite D call. The CDR3 length is 15 residues. V was trimmed by 2 bases and J by 2 bases, leaving 9 bases between them. Germline V gene sequence: CDR1 SSHAT, CDR2 FNYEAQ (reference sequence). The chain's CDR3 is CASSLSPSNTGELFF. The DNA for the CDR3 is TGTGCCAGCAGCTTAAGTCCAAGCAACACCGGGGAGCTGTTTTTT.

The V and J genes are TRBV27 and TRBJ2-7; D remains ambiguous. The V and J ends lost 2 bases and 0 bases respectively, with 8 bases between them. The CDR3 runs to 14 residues. In germline, CDR1 is MNHEY, CDR2 SMNVEV (reference sequence). The CDR3 loop reads CASSLGFSSYEQYF. In DNA form, the CDR3 reads TGTGCCAGCAGTTTAGGTTTTAGCTCCTACGAGCAGTACTTC.

Regarding this clone: Within the sample, other DNA sequences also encode this same CDR3. The chain uses TRBV9 and TRBJ1-3; D may be TRBD1 (5 bases). Trimming took 0 bases from V and 2 from J, leaving 9 bases between them. From germline, CDR1 is SGDLS and CDR2 YYNGEE. The CDR3 consists of 15 residues. The CDR3 loop reads CASSVAWGTGNTIYF. The CDR3 region has the DNA TGTGCCAGCAGCGTAGCTTGGGGGACTGGAAACACCATATATTTT. The full variable domain, completed using reference TRBV9 and TRBJ1-3, is DSGVTQTPKHLITATGQRVTLRCSPRSGDLSVYWYQQSLDQGLQFLIQYYNGEERAKGNILERFSAQQFPDLHSELNLSSLELGDSALYFCASSVAWGTGNTIYFGEGSWLTVV.

As DNA, the CDR3 is TGCAGCGTTGAGGGGCAGGGGACTAACATAGACGCTTTCTTT. Amino acid sequence: CSVEGQGTNIDAFF. The gene calls are TRBV29-1 and TRBJ1-1; maybe TRBD1 (6 bases). This CDR3 has 14 amino acids. Per germline, CDR1 SQVTM and CDR2 ANQGSEA. The V gene lost 3 bases and the J gene lost 11 bases, with 22 bases spanning the gap.

V and J are TRBV13 and TRBJ2-1, with D hard to call. This CDR3 is built from 13 residues. From germline, CDR1 is PRHDT and CDR2 FYEKMQ (reference sequence). V was trimmed by 5 bases and J by 12 bases, leaving 17 bases between them. The CDR3 region has the DNA TGTGCCAGCAGCCCGCGGAGTGACCGGAGGCAGTTCTTC. This sequence encodes CASSPRSDRRQFF.

V usage is TRBV27 and J usage is TRBJ2-3, with D possibly being TRBD1 or TRBD2 (5 bases each). CDR1 MNHEY and CDR2 SMNVEV come from the germline V gene (reference sequence). V was cut by 3 bases and J by 0 bases, with 13 bases left in between. The CDR3 runs 16 residues. The CDR3, as DNA: TGTGCCAGCAGTTTCTCAAGGGACCTAAGCACAGATACGCAGTATTTT. It specifies CASSFSRDLSTDTQYF.

The V and J genes are TRBV9 and TRBJ2-1; 8 bases match TRBD1. Germline loops: CDR1 SGDLS, CDR2 YYNGEE. The CDR3 loop spans 16 amino acids. Trimming took 0 bases from V and 6 from J; bases not matched to a gene: 8. CDR3 in DNA: TGTGCCAGCAGCGTAGCTACATGGGACAGGACCAATGAGCAGTTCTTC. Amino acids: CASSVATWDRTNEQFF.

The V gene is TRBV4-1, the J gene TRBJ1-2; TRBD1 matches 7 bases. Looked up from germline, CDR1 is MGHRA and CDR2 is YSYEKL. V shed 8 bases, J shed 3 bases, and the junction held 9 bases outside the gene matches. This CDR3 is 14 amino acids long. The CDR3 DNA reads TGCGCCAGCGCCGACAGGGCGAGAGACTATGGCTACACCTTC. Translating gives CASADRARDYGYTF.

The chain links TRBV4-2 to TRBJ2-1; 11 nucleotides match TRBD2. With 5 bases clipped from V and 5 bases from J, the junction kept 11 bases outside the gene matches. Per germline, CDR1 LGHNA and CDR2 YNFKEQ. This CDR3 region has 17 residues. The CDR3 loop is CASSYLAGGWLDNEQFF. In DNA, the CDR3 is TGTGCCAGCAGCTACCTAGCGGGAGGTTGGTTGGACAATGAGCAGTTCTTC.

The V and J genes are TRBV5-6 and TRBJ2-7; D gene unclear. The CDR3 runs 14 residues. CDR1 is SGHDT, CDR2 YYEEEE, per germline. Trimming took 4 bases from V and 7 from J, leaving 18 bases between them. The CDR3 loop reads CASSPRTLKGEQYF. The DNA of the CDR3 is TGTGCCAGCAGCCCTAGGACCCTGAAAGGGGAGCAGTACTTC.

CDR3 nucleotides: TGTGCCAGCAGTTTAGTTGGTGCGGGGGAGGGTCAGCCCCAGCATTTT. Translated: CASSLVGAGEGQPQHF. The chain combines TRBV27 with TRBJ1-5; maybe TRBD1 (5 bases). The ends were cut back, 2 bases at V and 6 bases at J, with 17 bases in the middle. The germline gives CDR1 MNHEY, CDR2 SMNVEV (reference sequence). The CDR3 consists of 16 residues.